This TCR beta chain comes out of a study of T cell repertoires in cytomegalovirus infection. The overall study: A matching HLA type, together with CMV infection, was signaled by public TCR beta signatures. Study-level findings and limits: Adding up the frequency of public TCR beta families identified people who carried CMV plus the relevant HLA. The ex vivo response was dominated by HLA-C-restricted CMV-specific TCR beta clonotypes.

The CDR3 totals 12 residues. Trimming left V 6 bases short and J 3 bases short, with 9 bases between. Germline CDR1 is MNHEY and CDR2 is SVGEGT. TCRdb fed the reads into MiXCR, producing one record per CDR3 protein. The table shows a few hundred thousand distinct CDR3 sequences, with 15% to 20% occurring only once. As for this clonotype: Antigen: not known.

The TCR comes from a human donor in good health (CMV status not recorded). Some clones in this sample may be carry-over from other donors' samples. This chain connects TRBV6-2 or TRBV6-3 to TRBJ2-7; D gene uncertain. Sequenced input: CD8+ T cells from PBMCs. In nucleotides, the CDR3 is TGTGCCAGCAGCCATGGATTCTACGAGCAGTACTTC. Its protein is CASSHGFYEQYF.